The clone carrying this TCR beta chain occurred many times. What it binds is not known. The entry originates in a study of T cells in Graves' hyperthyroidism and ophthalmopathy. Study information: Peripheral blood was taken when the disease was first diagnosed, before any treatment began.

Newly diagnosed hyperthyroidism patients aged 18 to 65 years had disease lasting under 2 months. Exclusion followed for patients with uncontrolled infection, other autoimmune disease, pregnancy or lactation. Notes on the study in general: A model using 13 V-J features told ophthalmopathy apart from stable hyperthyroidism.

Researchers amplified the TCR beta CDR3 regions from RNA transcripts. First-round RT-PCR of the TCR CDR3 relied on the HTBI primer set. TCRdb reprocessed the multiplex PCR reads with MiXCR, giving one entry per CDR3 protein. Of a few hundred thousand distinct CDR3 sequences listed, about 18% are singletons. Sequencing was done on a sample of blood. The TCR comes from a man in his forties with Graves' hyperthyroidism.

CDR3 in amino acids: CASSYSQWNEQYF. DNA for the CDR3: TGTGCCAGCAGTTACAGTCAATGGAACGAGCAGTACTTC. This chain links TRBV6-2 or TRBV6-3 with TRBJ2-7; D call uncertain. Germline CDR1 reads MNHEY; CDR2 reads SVGEGT. The CDR3 is 13 amino acids. V was trimmed by 2 bases and J by 5 bases, leaving 10 bases between them.